These 25 T cell receptor beta chains were all obtained from the same sample, sequenced in a study of low-dose radiotherapy and immunotherapy resistance in tumors (dated by TCRdb to 2022 to 2024). The run used an Illumina HiSeq 2500. First-strand cDNA was synthesized with Superscript III and a set of TRAV- and TRBV-specific primers, covering both TCRalpha and TCRbeta chains. TCRs were amplified with Phusion for roughly 20 PCR cycles, with a constant-region primer paired with the adapter attached to the V primers. Starting from the raw public reads, TCRdb applied fastp trimming at Q25, assembled clones with MiXCR and retained in-frame beta chains. When rows share a CDR3 protein, they turn into one entry using the most common DNA and genes. This sample lists tens of thousands of distinct CDR3 sequences; 25% were detected once. The ten top clones hold around 5% of the sample. The sample's time point label is to be understood as: before trial treatment.

This specimen consisted of PBMCs, obtained before treatment. These receptors were taken from a male donor with prostate cancer.

This clonotype was picked up many times. This rearrangement joins TRBV6-6 to TRBJ2-1, with D perhaps matching TRBD1 or TRBD2 (5 bases each). V lost 3 bases to trimming and J lost 9 bases, with 6 bases between them. The CDR3 spans 11 residues. Germline values: CDR1 MNHNY, CDR2 SVGAGI (reference sequence). CDR3 loop: CASSYGGEQFF. DNA of the CDR3: TGTGCCAGCAGTTATGGGGGTGAGCAGTTCTTC.

This clonotype was picked up many times. The V and J genes are TRBV29-1 and TRBJ2-1; 7 bases line up with TRBD2. The CDR3 has 15 residues. J gave up 7 bases and V 0 bases, and 9 bases lay outside the gene matches. CDR1 is SQVTM and CDR2 is ANQGSEA in the germline V gene. The chain's CDR3 is CSVEESPGGNNEQFF. DNA of the CDR3: TGCAGCGTTGAAGAAAGCCCCGGGGGGAATAATGAGCAGTTCTTC.

This clonotype showed up many times. V usage is TRBV30 and J usage is TRBJ2-1; weak D call: TRBD2 (6 bases). Trimming took 7 bases from V and 1 from J, leaving 14 bases between them. This CDR3 is built from 14 residues. Germline CDR1 and CDR2: GTSNPN and SVGIG (reference sequence). CDR3 protein: CASPGGRSYNEQFF. The CDR3 nucleotides are TGTGCCTCCCCCGGAGGGAGGTCCTACAATGAGCAGTTCTTC.

This clonotype turned up a few times. The chain combines TRBV18 with TRBJ1-2; D ambiguous. The germline gives CDR1 KGHSH, CDR2 LQKENI. V was trimmed by 2 bases and J by 8 bases, leaving 12 bases between them. The CDR3 sequence is 13 residues long. The CDR3 nucleotides read TGTGCCAGCTCACCAATCAGGCCAGAGGGCTACACCTTC. This translates into CASSPIRPEGYTF.

The chain is built from TRBV20-1 and TRBJ1-1; TRBD1 might be the D (6 bases). Trimming took 6 bases from V and 4 from J, leaving 18 bases between them. From germline, CDR1 is DFQATT and CDR2 SNEGSKA (reference sequence). This CDR3 has 14 residues. CDR3 DNA: TGCAGTGCCGTTGGGGGGCCTCGGGGCACTGAAGCTTTCTTT. This translates into CSAVGGPRGTEAFF.

In DNA, the CDR3 is TGTGCCAGCAGTACCGGCAGGGAGTATGGCTACACCTTC. Amino acid sequence: CASSTGREYGYTF. V and J are TRBV27 and TRBJ1-2; TRBD1 might be the D (5 bases). V lost 5 bases and J 5 bases, leaving 12 bases between the germline ends. There are 13 residues in the CDR3. Germline V gene sequence: CDR1 MNHEY, CDR2 SMNVEV (reference sequence).

With regard to this clonotype: This sequence is one base from a far larger clone and is likely a read error. The chain links TRBV5-4 to TRBJ1-1; the D gene is possibly TRBD1 (5 bases). The CDR3 covers 13 residues. Germline values: CDR1 SGHNT, CDR2 YYREEE (reference sequence). The V end lost 6 bases, the J end lost 3 bases, and 12 bases lay between the germline ends. The CDR3 region is CASTQGEDTEAFF. DNA for the CDR3: TGTGCCAGCACCCAAGGGGAGGACACTGAAGCTTTCTTT.

Many counts were recorded for this clonotype. The chain links TRBV19 to TRBJ2-3; D tentatively fits TRBD1 or TRBD2 (5 bases each). Germline values: CDR1 LNHDA, CDR2 SQIVND (reference sequence). CDR3 length equals 14 residues. V gave up 6 bases and J gave up 1 base, with 11 bases separating them. Written as DNA, the CDR3 is TGTGCCAGTAGATCGGGGCAGGGCACAGATACGCAGTATTTT. This gives the protein CASRSGQGTDTQYF.

This clonotype was seen ten or more times. This rearrangement joins TRBV7-8 to TRBJ2-2; the match to TRBD2 covers 7 bases. With 5 bases clipped from V and 5 bases from J, the junction kept 5 bases outside the gene matches. The CDR3 spans 14 residues. Germline V lookup: CDR1 SGHVS, CDR2 FQNEAQ. The DNA for the CDR3 is TGTGCCAGCAGCCGGGACTATCAGACCGGGGAGCTGTTTTTT. Its translation is CASSRDYQTGELFF.

As concerns this clonotype: A far larger clone is only one base removed, so a read error is likely. The CDR3 region has the DNA TGTGCCAGCAGCTTAGTCCGGGCACAGTACAATGAGCAGTACTTC. Its protein product is CASSLVRAQYNEQYF. The chain joins TRBV11-2 to TRBJ2-7; D is uncertain. The CDR3 loop spans 15 amino acids. The germline V and J ends were trimmed by 1 base and 7 bases, with 17 bases remaining between them. The germline gives CDR1 SGHAT, CDR2 FQNNGV.

This clonotype was detected a few times. The CDR3 DNA reads TGCAGTGCAATGGGACAGGGGGCATCGCCAGATACGCAGTATTTT. The encoded protein is CSAMGQGASPDTQYF. This sequence joins TRBV20-1 and TRBJ2-3; TRBD1 matches at 12 bases. J lost 4 bases, V lost 6 bases, and 8 bases had no gene match. This CDR3 comprises 15 residues. Germline CDR1 is DFQATT and CDR2 is SNEGSKA (reference sequence).

Comments on this clonotype: This likely stems from a read error, as it lies one base from a far larger clone. The rearrangement joins TRBV4-1 to TRBJ2-1; D not certain. V was cut by 0 bases and J by 10 bases, with 13 bases left in between. Germline V gene lookup returns CDR1 MGHRA and CDR2 YSYEKL. This CDR3 contains 14 residues. CDR3 coding DNA: TGCGCCAGCAGCCAAGACGGCCCTGAGGACGAGCAGTTCTTC. Its protein is CASSQDGPEDEQFF.

The chain uses TRBV28 and TRBJ2-1; 13 bases are a match to TRBD2. Germline V gives CDR1 MDHEN, CDR2 SYDVKM. After removal of 6 bases from V and 11 bases from J, the junction contained 16 bases not matched to a gene. The CDR3 runs to 17 residues. CDR3 sequence reads: CASRGTSGMGGFVQQFF. DNA of the CDR3: TGTGCCAGCAGAGGGACTAGCGGGATGGGGGGGTTTGTCCAGCAGTTCTTC.

This clonotype was observed a few times. An end of the junction differs from the germline gene, which may be a read error. The chain employs TRBV6-5 and TRBJ1-2, with unresolved D. CDR1 is MNHEY, CDR2 SVGAGI, per germline. The CDR3 covers 12 residues. Here the CDR3 reads CASSNSGTGYTF. CDR3 DNA sequence: TGTGCCAGCAGTAACTCTGGTACCGGCTACACCTTC.

The chain employs TRBV27 and TRBJ1-1, with D hard to call. Germline V CDR1 and CDR2: MNHEY, SMNVEV (reference sequence). Between the trimmed V and J ends, which lost 4 bases and 4 bases, there was a span of 7 bases. The CDR3 spans 12 residues. The CDR3 nucleotides are TGTGCCAGCAGTTCGGCACCCACTGAAGCTTTCTTT. This translates into CASSSAPTEAFF.

This clonotype was seen many times. This chain connects TRBV5-4 to TRBJ1-2; D may be TRBD1 (5 bases). The CDR3 contains 13 residues. Germline-derived CDR1 and CDR2 are SGHNT and YYREEE (reference sequence). With 3 bases removed from V and 6 bases from J, the gap between germline ends came to 12 bases. The CDR3 loop is CASSSGPQNGYTF. The CDR3 DNA is TGTGCCAGCAGCTCGGGACCGCAGAATGGCTACACCTTC.

This clonotype appeared many times. The chain couples TRBV6-8 to TRBJ2-5; weak D call: TRBD1 (5 bases). This CDR3 has 12 amino acids. CDR1 MNHGY and CDR2 SAAAGT come from the germline V gene. The V and J ends lost 5 bases and 4 bases respectively, with 8 bases between them. CDR3 sequence (DNA): TGTGCCAGCAGTCAGGGTCTAGAGACCCAGTACTTC. Its protein product is CASSQGLETQYF.

This clonotype was observed many times. The chain uses TRBV3-1 and TRBJ1-1, with D possibly being TRBD1 (5 bases). CDR3 length: 15 residues. Germline CDR1 reads LGHDT; CDR2 reads YNNKEL (reference sequence). The germline V and J ends were trimmed by 1 base and 11 bases, with 20 bases remaining between them. CDR3 DNA sequence: TGTGCCAGCAGCCAAGCTGGCAGGGAAACTTTTGGGGCTTTCTTT. This translates into CASSQAGRETFGAFF.

This clonotype was seen only a few times. This chain links TRBV6-1 with TRBJ2-1, with 10 nucleotides matching TRBD2. This CDR3 comprises 15 residues. Germline CDR1 reads MNHNS; CDR2 reads SASEGT. V was clipped by 6 bases and J by 1 base; unmatched bases: 3. CDR3 sequence (DNA): TGTGCCAGCAGATTAGCGGGAGGTTCCTACAATGAGCAGTTCTTC. Amino acids: CASRLAGGSYNEQFF.

In this sample, this clonotype turned up many times. The CDR3 nucleotides read TGTGCCAGCAGTCTCCAGGGCTCGGATAGAACTTTAGCCAAAAACATTCAGTACTTC. Translation: CASSLQGSDRTLAKNIQYF. The chain couples TRBV28 to TRBJ2-4, with a tentative D call TRBD1 (5 bases). The CDR3 loop spans 19 amino acids. The germline V gene encodes CDR1 MDHEN and CDR2 SYDVKM. The V gene lost 5 bases and the J gene lost 0 bases, with 23 bases spanning the gap.

The rearrangement uses TRBV5-1 and TRBJ2-7; 9 positions agree with TRBD1. This CDR3 has 14 residues. V dropped 4 bases and J dropped 4; count of bases not matched to a gene: 6. Germline V gene data show CDR1 as SGHRS and CDR2 as YFSETQ. Here the CDR3 reads CASSAQGAMYEQYF. CDR3 DNA: TGCGCCAGCAGCGCACAGGGGGCAATGTACGAGCAGTACTTC.

As concerns this clonotype: It is unclear where the CDR3 begins or ends on the DNA, so no DNA is shown, and the CDR3 is as TCRdb lists it. The chain employs TRBV28 and TRBJ2-5; TRBD1, the table's D call, was not compared with the DNA. The CDR3 contains 21 residues when both ends are counted. CDR1 MDHEN and CDR2 SYDVKM come from the germline V gene. The CDR3 loop reads CASSIYLCSSMSNRGVETQYF.

This clonotype showed up many times. The chain recombines TRBV4-1 with TRBJ2-7; a weak D match, TRBD1 (6 bases). Per the germline V gene, CDR1 is MGHRA and CDR2 is YSYEKL. V lost 4 bases to trimming and J lost 3 bases, with 13 bases between them. CDR3 length: 14 residues. The CDR3 region has the DNA TGCGCCAGCAGCCTTCAGGGGACACACTACGAGCAGTACTTC. Translated, it gives CASSLQGTHYEQYF.

CDR3 region: CASRLGDRGTTDTQYF. The CDR3, as DNA: TGCGCCAGCAGATTAGGAGACAGGGGGACCACAGATACGCAGTATTTT. The gene calls are TRBV5-1 and TRBJ2-3; 9 nucleotides line up with TRBD1. CDR3 size: 16 residues. Unmatched junction bases numbered 9, after V lost 5 bases and J lost 2 bases. The germline V gene has CDR1 SGHRS and CDR2 YFSETQ.

This clonotype counts as medium-sized (0.01 to 0.1%). This chain connects TRBV5-5 to TRBJ2-3, with D hard to call. Germline-derived CDR1 and CDR2 are SGHKS and YYEKEE (reference sequence). CDR3 length: 14 residues. Trimming cost V 5 bases and J 0 bases, with 10 bases left between them. The CDR3 DNA sequence: TGTGCCAGCAGAGTCGAGGCTAGCACAGATACGCAGTATTTT. It encodes CASRVEASTDTQYF. The full variable domain, with the rest looked up from reference TRBV5-5 and TRBJ2-3, is DAGVTQSPTHLIKTRGQQVTLRCSPISGHKSVSWYQQVLGQGPQFIFQYYEKEERGRGNFPDRFSARQFPNYSSELNVNALLLGDSALYLCASRVEASTDTQYFGPGTRLTVL.